This TCR beta chain was retrieved from a study of OX40 agonist ivuxolimab in advanced cancers. Study information: Patients were given ivuxolimab, an antibody that agonizes OX40 (CD134). Enrolled patients in dose escalation had cancers that were hepatocellular carcinoma, melanoma, renal cell or head and neck cancer. The study's findings and limits: Antigen specificity was not determined for the expanded peripheral T cells.

Libraries were prepared by immunoSEQ multiplex PCR; TCRdb keeps only in-frame clonotypes and omits some of them. Here the sample spans approximately 92,000 clones, more than 95% being singletons. Concerning this clone itself: Its antigen is not identified.

The receptor was derived from an adult with an advanced solid tumor such as melanoma, head and neck, liver or kidney cancer. Sequencing was performed on CD4+ or CD8+ T cells sorted from blood, taken in a trial of the OX40 agonist ivuxolimab.

The CDR3 DNA reads TGTGCCAGCAGCCAAGGAAGGATCTACGAGCAGTACTTC. The encoded protein is CASSQGRIYEQYF. The V and J genes are TRBV14 and TRBJ2-7; D is uncertain. The CDR3 consists of 13 residues. Germline CDR1 and CDR2: SGHDN and FVKESK. V lost 1 base and J 3 bases, leaving 7 bases between the germline ends.